The 28 T cell receptor beta chains reported below all come from one sample, sequenced in a study of blood T cell repertoires in COVID-19. Sequencing used immunoSEQ multiplex PCR; TCRdb keeps in-frame clones, though not all of them. Among 200,000 to 300,000 clones, around nine tenths were seen once, and the ten largest hold around 3%. The source material was PBMCs or T cells enriched from blood (not recorded which). All receptors come from a woman in her thirties or forties who had been exposed to COVID-19.

This chain uses TRBV5-1 with TRBJ1-1, with D hard to call. The CDR3 runs 12 residues. The V end was cut by 0 bases, the J end by 7 bases, with 7 bases between. Germline V gene data show CDR1 as SGHRS and CDR2 as YFSETQ. The CDR3 reads CASSLDRYEAFF. CDR3 nucleotides: TGCGCCAGCAGCTTGGACAGATATGAAGCTTTCTTT.

As concerns this clone: Other DNA sequences in this specimen translate into the identical CDR3. The chain has TRBV3-1 (or the pseudogene TRBV3-2) and TRBJ1-5; no clear D. The ends were cut back, 2 bases at V and 2 bases at J, with 7 bases in the middle. The CDR3 has 14 residues. The germline gives CDR1 LGHDT, CDR2 YNNKEL (reference sequence). The CDR3 nucleotides are TGTGCCAGCAGCCAATCGCAGGGCAATCAGCCCCAGCATTTT. Protein: CASSQSQGNQPQHF.

The rearrangement uses TRBV28 and TRBJ2-6; D might be TRBD2 (5 bases). Between the trimmed V and J ends, which lost 5 bases and 5 bases, there was a span of 10 bases. Germline assignment: CDR1 MDHEN and CDR2 SYDVKM. This CDR3 region has 14 residues. The CDR3: CASSGRIRANVLTF. In nucleotides, the CDR3 is TGTGCCAGCAGTGGGAGAATACGGGCCAACGTCCTGACTTTC.

V gene TRBV23-1 combines with J gene TRBJ2-1; unclear D gene. TRBV23-1 is recorded as an ORF, its role being uncertain. Trimming shortened V by 7 bases and J by 10 bases, and 14 bases separated the two germline ends. The CDR3 runs to 12 residues. CDR3 amino acids: CASITLLREQFF. The CDR3 nucleotides are TGCGCCAGCATAACACTTTTGCGGGAGCAGTTCTTC.

To note about this clone: At one end, the junction sequence differs from germline, possibly due to a read error. CDR3 sequence (DNA): TGTGCCAGCAGAAAAGGGGGCCCCGCGGCCCCGAACACTGAAGCTTTCTTT. This translates into CASRKGGPAAPNTEAFF. The chain is built from TRBV5-1 and TRBJ1-1; 7 nucleotides align to TRBD1. The germline V gene has CDR1 SGHRS and CDR2 YFSETQ. The CDR3 has 17 residues.

The chain recombines TRBV9 with TRBJ1-1, with D unclear. This CDR3 has 13 residues. Per the germline V gene, CDR1 is SGDLS and CDR2 is YYNGEE. Trimming removed 0 bases at V and 5 bases at J, with 8 bases between. The CDR3 region has the DNA TGTGCCAGCAGCGTAGGGGGAGAGACTGAAGCTTTCTTT. Its translation is CASSVGGETEAFF.

This chain links TRBV4-3 with TRBJ1-2, with D possibly TRBD1 on 6 matching bases. The V end lost 0 bases, the J end lost 7 bases, and 12 bases lay between the germline ends. Per the germline V gene, CDR1 is LGHNA and CDR2 is YSLEER. CDR3 length: 14 residues. The CDR3 reads CASSQETGYPGYTF. CDR3 in DNA: TGCGCCAGCAGCCAAGAAACAGGGTACCCTGGCTACACCTTC.

There are a few counts of this clone. The chain links TRBV25-1 to TRBJ1-1; D is possibly TRBD1 (5 bases). V lost 5 bases, J lost 5 bases, and 18 bases lay in between. Germline V gene lookup returns CDR1 MGHDK and CDR2 SYGVNS. The CDR3 is made up of 15 amino acids. CDR3 region: CASSKPQGSRTEAFF. CDR3 DNA: TGTGCCAGCAGTAAACCGCAGGGAAGTCGGACTGAAGCTTTCTTT.

This rearrangement joins TRBV18 to TRBJ2-7; 7 bases align to TRBD1. The CDR3 extends over 15 amino acids. V was clipped by 2 bases and J by 3 bases; unmatched bases: 7. Germline V gene lookup returns CDR1 KGHSH and CDR2 LQKENI. The CDR3 sequence is CASSPEPGQFYEQYF. As DNA, the CDR3 is TGTGCCAGCTCACCAGAACCGGGACAGTTCTACGAGCAGTACTTC. Full variable domain (remainder filled in from reference TRBV18 and TRBJ2-7): NAGVMQNPRHLVRRRGQEARLRCSPMKGHSHVYWYRQLPEEGLKFMVYLQKENIIDESGMPKERFSAEFPKEGPSILRIQQVVRGDSAAYFCASSPEPGQFYEQYFGPGTRLTVT.

This chain connects TRBV6-5 to TRBJ2-1; 7 nucleotides align to TRBD1. This CDR3 spans 14 amino acids. CDR1 and CDR2 (germline): MNHEY, SVGAGI. The trim removed 7 bases at V and 3 bases at J, leaving 6 bases unmatched. In DNA, the CDR3 is TGTGCCAGCAACAAGGGGGCTCTCTACAATGAGCAGTTCTTC. Residues: CASNKGALYNEQFF.

The rearrangement joins TRBV10-3 to TRBJ2-1, with D maybe TRBD2 (5 bases). The CDR3 is 14 residues long. Germline V gene sequence: CDR1 ENHRY, CDR2 SYGVKD. Trimming pared 0 bases from V and 6 bases from J, leaving 9 bases between. This chain's CDR3 is CAISESGLGNEQFF. CDR3 DNA sequence: TGTGCCATCAGTGAGTCCGGACTGGGCAATGAGCAGTTCTTC.

The CDR3 DNA reads TGTGCCAGCAGCTTAAGTCTCCCCCGGAACACTGAAGCTTTCTTT. This gives the protein CASSLSLPRNTEAFF. The rearrangement uses TRBV7-3 and TRBJ1-1, with no clear D. Trimming pared 1 base from V and 1 base from J, leaving 10 bases between. CDR1 is SGHTA, CDR2 FQGTGA, per germline. The CDR3 runs to 15 residues.

This chain joins TRBV27 and TRBJ2-1; TRBD1 matches 10 bases. Germline loops: CDR1 MNHEY, CDR2 SMNVEV (reference sequence). This CDR3 spans 13 amino acids. J gave up 9 bases and V 6 bases, and 5 bases lay outside the gene matches. The CDR3 sequence is CASRGQGISEQFF. The CDR3 coding sequence is TGTGCCAGCAGGGGACAGGGGATAAGTGAGCAGTTCTTC.

The chain is built from TRBV10-1 and TRBJ1-5; the match to TRBD1 covers 7 bases. The CDR3 is 14 amino acids. The germline CDR1 and CDR2 sequences are WNHNN and SYGVQD (reference sequence). Losses at the gene ends were 7 bases for V and 6 bases for J; bases not matched to a gene: 9. The CDR3 region has the DNA TGCGCCAGCATGTGGGGGAACAGGGGTCAGCCCCAGCATTTT. Its translation: CASMWGNRGQPQHF.

The rearrangement uses TRBV5-4 and TRBJ2-6; tentative D call: TRBD2 (5 bases). Trimming took off 4 bases at V and 3 bases at J, with 11 bases between the two ends. The CDR3 spans 15 residues. The germline V gene encodes CDR1 SGHNT and CDR2 YYREEE (reference sequence). The CDR3 sequence: CASSADGGGANVLTF. For the CDR3, the DNA is TGTGCCAGCAGCGCAGATGGAGGTGGGGCCAACGTCCTGACTTTC.

V is TRBV5-4 and J is TRBJ1-2, with a possible D match to TRBD1 (6 bases). V lost 4 bases, J lost 2 bases, and 12 bases lay in between. The CDR3 length is 14 residues. Germline assignment: CDR1 SGHNT and CDR2 YYREEE (reference sequence). The CDR3 loop is CASSPLGQNYGYTF. The CDR3 coding sequence is TGTGCCAGCAGCCCTCTTGGACAGAACTATGGCTACACCTTC.

This chain connects TRBV30 to TRBJ2-2; 9 positions agree with TRBD1. V lost 3 bases to trimming and J lost 6 bases; unmatched junction nucleotides: 8. The CDR3 runs 15 residues. CDR1 and CDR2 (germline): GTSNPN, SVGIG (reference sequence). Written as DNA, the CDR3 is TGTGCCTGGAGGGTACAGGGGGCGCCAGCCGGGGAGCTGTTTTTT. Translating it yields CAWRVQGAPAGELFF.

The chain couples TRBV28 to TRBJ1-2; D is undetermined. Germline CDR1 is MDHEN and CDR2 is SYDVKM. CDR3 size: 11 residues. V was clipped by 6 bases and J by 5 bases, with 7 bases between them. The CDR3 spells CASRRSYGYTF. CDR3 bases: TGTGCCAGCAGGCGAAGTTATGGCTACACCTTC.

V gene TRBV30 combines with J gene TRBJ1-5; D not certain. Trimming took 3 bases from V and 4 from J, leaving 7 bases between them. The CDR3 has 12 residues. The germline V gene encodes CDR1 GTSNPN and CDR2 SVGIG (reference sequence). The CDR3 reads CAWSTLNQPQHF. CDR3 sequence (DNA): TGTGCCTGGAGCACCCTAAATCAGCCCCAGCATTTT.

The chain is built from TRBV4-1 and TRBJ1-4, with a possible D match to TRBD1 (6 bases). There are 14 residues in the CDR3. Germline values: CDR1 MGHRA, CDR2 YSYEKL. Between the trimmed V and J ends, which lost 3 bases and 13 bases, there was a span of 18 bases. This CDR3 is CASSHFLDRRRLFF. CDR3 nucleotide sequence: TGCGCCAGCAGCCATTTCCTCGACAGGCGAAGACTGTTTTTT.

V usage is TRBV20-1 and J usage is TRBJ2-3; D is uncertain. CDR3 length equals 13 residues. CDR1 DFQATT and CDR2 SNEGSKA come from the germline V gene (reference sequence). The V end was cut by 3 bases, the J end by 4 bases, with 11 bases between. Here the CDR3 reads CSASSSVADTQYF. CDR3 sequence (DNA): TGCAGTGCTAGTTCCAGCGTCGCAGATACGCAGTATTTT.

Written as DNA, the CDR3 is TGTGCCAGTAGTATGGTTACTCAAGTTTACGCTAACACTGAAGCTTTCTTT. It specifies CASSMVTQVYANTEAFF. The chain joins TRBV19 to TRBJ1-1; no reliable D call. V lost 3 bases, J lost 2 bases, and 19 bases lay in between. This CDR3 has 17 amino acids. CDR1 and CDR2 (germline): LNHDA, SQIVND (reference sequence).

The V call is TRBV10-3, the J call TRBJ1-4, with 9 bases identical to TRBD1. The CDR3 runs 20 residues. V was pared by 2 bases and J by 0 bases, with 13 bases of the junction left unmatched. Germline V gene data show CDR1 as ENHRY and CDR2 as SYGVKD. The CDR3, as DNA: TGTGCCATCAGTGAGCCAGCCGGGACAGGGATAAGAGCAACTAATGAAAAACTGTTTTTT. Its translation: CAISEPAGTGIRATNEKLFF.

This clone was observed once. The chain joins TRBV28 to TRBJ2-7; no definite D call. Trimming left V 5 bases short and J 4 bases short, with 6 bases between. This CDR3 has 11 amino acids. Per the germline V gene, CDR1 is MDHEN and CDR2 is SYDVKM. The CDR3 DNA is TGTGCCAGCAGTCGGGTTTACGAGCAGTACTTC. Translated, it gives CASSRVYEQYF. The variable domain in full, completed from reference TRBV28 and TRBJ2-7, reads DVKVTQSSRYLVKRTGEKVFLECVQDMDHENMFWYRQDPGLGLRLIYFSYDVKMKEKGDIPEGYSVSREKKERFSLILESASTNQTSMYLCASSRVYEQYFGPGTRLTVT.

This clone was counted a few times. The rearrangement uses TRBV6-1 and TRBJ2-3, with 9 bases fitting TRBD2. With V trimmed by 3 bases and J by 4 bases, 2 bases remained unmatched. The CDR3 is 14 amino acids. Germline V gene lookup returns CDR1 MNHNS and CDR2 SASEGT. As DNA, the CDR3 is TGTGCCAGCAGTGAGCGGGGGGGCCCAGATACGCAGTATTTT. Translated: CASSERGGPDTQYF.

The chain combines TRBV7-2 with TRBJ1-3; no clear D. Trimming stripped 5 bases from V and 0 bases from J, with 11 bases between. There are 15 residues in the CDR3. Per the germline V gene, CDR1 is SGHTA and CDR2 is FQGNSA. Written as DNA, the CDR3 is TGTGCCAGCAGCCACGACACTGCCTCTGGAAACACCATATATTTT. This translates into CASSHDTASGNTIYF.

This chain joins TRBV3-1 (or the pseudogene TRBV3-2) and TRBJ1-1, with TRBD1 as a possible D gene (5 bases). V lost 1 base to trimming and J lost 10 bases, with 22 bases between them. The CDR3 has 16 amino acids. Germline-derived CDR1 and CDR2 are LGHDT and YNNKEL (reference sequence). The CDR3 coding sequence is TGTGCCAGCAGCCAAGGTAGCCGAAAACTTTGGGGCGGAGCTTTCTTT. It translates to CASSQGSRKLWGGAFF.

This clone has just one count. The CDR3 nucleotides are TGTGCCAGCAGCGCTAGCGGGAGGAACACCGGGGAGCTGTTTTTT. Its protein is CASSASGRNTGELFF. The chain uses TRBV9 and TRBJ2-2; 10 nucleotides agree with TRBD2. Germline CDR1 reads SGDLS; CDR2 reads YYNGEE. The V segment lost 3 bases and the J segment 1 base; nucleotides outside the gene matches: 0. The CDR3 sequence is 15 residues long.